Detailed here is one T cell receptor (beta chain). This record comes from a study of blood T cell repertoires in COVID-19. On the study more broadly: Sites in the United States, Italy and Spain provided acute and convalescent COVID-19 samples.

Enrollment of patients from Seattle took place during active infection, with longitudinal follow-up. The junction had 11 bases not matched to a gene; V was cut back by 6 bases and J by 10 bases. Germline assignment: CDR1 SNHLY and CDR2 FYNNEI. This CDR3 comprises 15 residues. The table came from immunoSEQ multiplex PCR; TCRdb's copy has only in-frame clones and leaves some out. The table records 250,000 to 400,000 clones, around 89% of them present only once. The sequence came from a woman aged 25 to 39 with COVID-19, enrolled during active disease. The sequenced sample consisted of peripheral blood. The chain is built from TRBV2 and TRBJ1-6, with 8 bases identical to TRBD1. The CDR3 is CASSEGTGGFSPLHF. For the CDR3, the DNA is TGTGCCAGCAGCGAGGGAACAGGGGGTTTCTCACCCCTCCACTTT.